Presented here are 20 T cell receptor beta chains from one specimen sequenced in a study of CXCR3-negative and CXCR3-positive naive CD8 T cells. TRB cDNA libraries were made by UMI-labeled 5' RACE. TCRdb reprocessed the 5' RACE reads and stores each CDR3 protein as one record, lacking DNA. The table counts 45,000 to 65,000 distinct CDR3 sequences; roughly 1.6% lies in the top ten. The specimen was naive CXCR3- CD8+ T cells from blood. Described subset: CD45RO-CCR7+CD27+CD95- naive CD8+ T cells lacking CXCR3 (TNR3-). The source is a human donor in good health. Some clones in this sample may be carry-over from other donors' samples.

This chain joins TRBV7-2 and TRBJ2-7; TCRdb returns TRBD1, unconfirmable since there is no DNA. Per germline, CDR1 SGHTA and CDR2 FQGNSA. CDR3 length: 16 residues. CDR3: CASSLDVGRSTYEQYF.

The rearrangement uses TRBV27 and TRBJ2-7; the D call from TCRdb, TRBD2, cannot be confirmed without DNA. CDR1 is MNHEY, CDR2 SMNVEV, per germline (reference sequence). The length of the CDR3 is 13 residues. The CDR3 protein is CASSLVGGYEQYF.

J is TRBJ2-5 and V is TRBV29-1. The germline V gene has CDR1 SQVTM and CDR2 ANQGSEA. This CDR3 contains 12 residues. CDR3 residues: CSVETDWETQYF.

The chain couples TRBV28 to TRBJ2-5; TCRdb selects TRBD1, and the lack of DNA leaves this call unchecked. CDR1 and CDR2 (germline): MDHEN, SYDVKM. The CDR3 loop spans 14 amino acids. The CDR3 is CASTKDSLKETQYF.

The CDR3 loop is CASSLAGGGDEQYF. The chain uses TRBV7-6 and TRBJ2-7; without DNA, the TCRdb call of TRBD2 cannot be checked. The CDR3 totals 14 residues. Germline-derived CDR1 and CDR2 are SGHVS and FNYEAQ.

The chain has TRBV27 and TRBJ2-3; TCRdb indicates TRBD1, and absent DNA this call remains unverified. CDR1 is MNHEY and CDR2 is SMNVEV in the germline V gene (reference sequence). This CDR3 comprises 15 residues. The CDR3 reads CASSTWGGGTDTQYF.

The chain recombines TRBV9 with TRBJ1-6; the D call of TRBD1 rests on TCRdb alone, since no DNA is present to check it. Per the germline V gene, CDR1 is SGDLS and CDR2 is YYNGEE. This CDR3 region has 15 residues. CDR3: CASSPGTGYNSPLHF.

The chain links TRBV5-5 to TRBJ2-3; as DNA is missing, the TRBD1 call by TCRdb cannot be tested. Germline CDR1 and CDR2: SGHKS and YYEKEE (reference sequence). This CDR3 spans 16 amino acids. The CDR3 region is CASSAQTGEWADTQYF.

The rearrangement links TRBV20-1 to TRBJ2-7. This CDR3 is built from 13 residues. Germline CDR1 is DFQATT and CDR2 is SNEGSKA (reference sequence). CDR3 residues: CSANWVSSYEQYF.

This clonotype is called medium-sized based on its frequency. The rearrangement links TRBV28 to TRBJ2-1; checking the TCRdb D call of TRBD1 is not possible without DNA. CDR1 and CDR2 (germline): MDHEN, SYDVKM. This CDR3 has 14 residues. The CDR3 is CASSLRGLRNEQFF. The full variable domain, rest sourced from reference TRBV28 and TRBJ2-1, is DVKVTQSSRYLVKRTGEKVFLECVQDMDHENMFWYRQDPGLGLRLIYFSYDVKMKEKGDIPEGYSVSREKKERFSLILESASTNQTSMYLCASSLRGLRNEQFFGPGTRLTVL.

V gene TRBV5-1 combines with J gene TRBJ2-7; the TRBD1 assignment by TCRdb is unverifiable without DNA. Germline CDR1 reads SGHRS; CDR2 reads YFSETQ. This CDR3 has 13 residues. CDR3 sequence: CASSLNRDYEQYF.

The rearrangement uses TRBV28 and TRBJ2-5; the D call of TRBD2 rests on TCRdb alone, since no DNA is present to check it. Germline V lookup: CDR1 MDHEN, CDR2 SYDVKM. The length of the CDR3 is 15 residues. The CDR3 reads CASSLSAGMGETQYF.

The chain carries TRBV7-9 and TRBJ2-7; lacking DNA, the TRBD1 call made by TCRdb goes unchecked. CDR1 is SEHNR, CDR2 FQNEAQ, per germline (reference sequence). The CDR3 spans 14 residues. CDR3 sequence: CASSRWDVSYEQYF.

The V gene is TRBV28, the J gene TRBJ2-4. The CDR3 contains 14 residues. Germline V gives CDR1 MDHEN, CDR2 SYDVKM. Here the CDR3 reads CASSPTTGSSGQYF.

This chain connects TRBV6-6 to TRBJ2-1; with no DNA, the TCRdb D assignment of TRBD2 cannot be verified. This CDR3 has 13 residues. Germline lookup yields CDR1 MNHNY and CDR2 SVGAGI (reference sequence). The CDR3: CASASGGHNKQFF.

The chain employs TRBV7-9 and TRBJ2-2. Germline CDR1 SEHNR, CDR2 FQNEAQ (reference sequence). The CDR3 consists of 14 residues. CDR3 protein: CASSLVQNTGELFF.

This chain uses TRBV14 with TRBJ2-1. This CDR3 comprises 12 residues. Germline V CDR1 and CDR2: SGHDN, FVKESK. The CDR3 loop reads CASSQVRNEQFF.

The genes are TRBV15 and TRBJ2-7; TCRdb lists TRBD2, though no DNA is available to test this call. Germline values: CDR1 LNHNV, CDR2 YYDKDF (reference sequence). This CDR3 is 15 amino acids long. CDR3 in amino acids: CATSLLAGGTYEQYF.

This chain's CDR3 is CSVEDNSYEQYF. This sequence joins TRBV29-1 and TRBJ2-7. Germline V gene sequence: CDR1 SQVTM, CDR2 ANQGSEA. The CDR3 is 12 amino acids.

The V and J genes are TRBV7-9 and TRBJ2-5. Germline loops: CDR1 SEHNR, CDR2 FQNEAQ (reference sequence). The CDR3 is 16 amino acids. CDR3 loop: CASSLVGGRSQETQYF. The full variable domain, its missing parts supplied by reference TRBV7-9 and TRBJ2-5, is DTGVSQNPRHKITKRGQNVTFRCDPISEHNRLYWYRQTLGQGPEFLTYFQNEAQLEKSRLLSDRFSAERPKGSFSTLEIQRTEQGDSAMYLCASSLVGGRSQETQYFGPGTRLLVL.